This T cell receptor (beta chain) stems from a study of T cell clones after liver transplantation. Study overall: Pre-transplant mixed lymphocyte reactions yielded third-party-reactive TCRbeta sequences as comparators for graft-donor-reactive sequences.

CDR1 and CDR2 from the germline V gene are SGHRS and YFSETQ. The CDR3 runs to 14 residues. V gave up 3 bases and J gave up 6 bases, with 10 bases separating them. Method: immunoSEQ multiplex PCR; TCRdb's copy keeps in-frame clones and lacks some. The sample yields more than 65,000 clones, 75% to 85% seen once. The sample was CD4+ T cells from blood, taken 12 months after liver transplant. The TCR originated in a human patient who received a liver transplant. A share of the T cells may be of graft donor origin. The chain couples TRBV5-1 to TRBJ1-6; no definite D call. CDR3 sequence: CASSSRPLNSPLHF. The CDR3 DNA is TGCGCCAGCAGCTCTAGGCCCCTTAATTCACCCCTCCACTTT.